Presented here are 5 T cell receptor beta chains from one specimen sequenced in a study of PD-1 blockade in classical Hodgkin lymphoma. Produced via immunoSEQ multiplex PCR; TCRdb's table is partial and in-frame only. Altogether 25,000 to 35,000 clones are present, roughly 80% being singletons, with the ten largest covering 0.45% to 0.7%. Time point reported: cycle 4 day 1 (C4D1), after around six weeks of nivolumab. With no exception, relapse followed autologous stem cell transplantation in all patients, and brentuximab vedotin exposure varied. Negative selection with magnetic separation was used to purify CD4+ T cells from thawed PBMCs. This specimen consisted of CD4+ T cells from blood, obtained before the fourth cycle of nivolumab. Receptors originate from a human donor with classical Hodgkin lymphoma.

The chain couples TRBV28 to TRBJ1-2; 7 nucleotides agree with TRBD1. With 5 bases clipped from V and 14 bases from J, the junction kept 11 bases outside the gene matches. CDR1 MDHEN and CDR2 SYDVKM come from the germline V gene. This CDR3 has 12 residues. CDR3 residues: CASSIPDRSLTF. The CDR3 DNA sequence: TGTGCCAGCAGTATACCGGACAGGTCTTTGACCTTC.

This chain links TRBV18 with TRBJ2-5, with TRBD1 matching 8 bases. V was pared by 3 bases and J by 1 base, with 4 bases of the junction left unmatched. Germline-derived CDR1 and CDR2 are KGHSH and LQKENI. The CDR3 extends over 15 amino acids. The CDR3, as DNA: TGTGCCAGCTCACCCTCACAGGGGGTCCAAGAGACCCAGTACTTC. Its protein is CASSPSQGVQETQYF.

This chain uses TRBV21-1 with TRBJ2-3; the table assigns TRBD1, which was not confirmed against the DNA. TRBV21-1 is designated a pseudogene. The CDR3 consists of 15 residues. CDR3 nucleotide sequence: TGTGCCAGCAGCCTTAGTTTGGGGCCCACAGATACGCAGTATTTT. Translation gives CASSLSLGPTDTQYF.

This rearrangement joins TRBV6-5 to TRBJ1-3; 10 bases line up with TRBD1. V was pared by 6 bases and J by 2 bases, with 4 bases of the junction left unmatched. CDR3 size: 15 residues. CDR1 is MNHEY and CDR2 is SVGAGI in the germline V gene. CDR3 sequence: CASRWDRGAGNTIYF. Written as DNA, the CDR3 is TGTGCCAGCAGATGGGACAGGGGTGCTGGAAACACCATATATTTT.

The V gene is TRBV10-3, the J gene TRBJ2-3; D uncertain. Trimming took off 10 bases at V and 5 bases at J, with 10 bases between the two ends. The CDR3 consists of 11 residues. Looked up from germline, CDR1 is ENHRY and CDR2 is SYGVKD. In nucleotides, the CDR3 is TGTGCCACCCGTTCGTTAGATACGCAGTATTTT. Translating gives CATRSLDTQYF.